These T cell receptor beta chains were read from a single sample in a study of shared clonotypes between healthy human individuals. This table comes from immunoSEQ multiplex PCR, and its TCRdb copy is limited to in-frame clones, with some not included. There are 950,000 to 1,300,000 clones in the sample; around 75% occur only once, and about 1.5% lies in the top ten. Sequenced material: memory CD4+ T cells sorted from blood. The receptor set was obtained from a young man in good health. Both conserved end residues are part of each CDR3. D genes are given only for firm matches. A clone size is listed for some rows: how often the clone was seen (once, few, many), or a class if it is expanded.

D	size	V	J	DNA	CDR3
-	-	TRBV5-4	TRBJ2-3	TGTGCCAGCAGCTTGGGGGGGGGCCGTACGCAGTATTTT	CASSLGGGRTQYF
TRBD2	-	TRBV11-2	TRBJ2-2	TGTGCCAGCAGCTTAGCGGGACTAGCGGGTACCGGGGAGCTGTTTTTT	CASSLAGLAGTGELFF
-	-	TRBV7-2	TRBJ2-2	TGTGCCAGCAGCTCCCTTCGTATCCCTTCGAGGTGGAACACCGGGGAGCTGTTTTTT	CASSSLRIPSRWNTGELFF
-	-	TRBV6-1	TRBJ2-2	TGTGCCAGCAGACTCGTGGCCGGGGAGCTGTTTTTT	CASRLVAGELFF
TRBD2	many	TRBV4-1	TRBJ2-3	TGCGCCAGCAGCCGCGGACTAGCGGGGACAGATACGCAGTATTTT	CASSRGLAGTDTQYF
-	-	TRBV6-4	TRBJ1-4	TGTGCCAGCAGTGACTCAGGGGGGGTGAGCGAAAAACTGTTTTTT	CASSDSGGVSEKLFF
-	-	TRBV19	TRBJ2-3	TGTGCCAGTAGTACAACACATACCACAGATACGCAGTATTTT	CASSTTHTTDTQYF
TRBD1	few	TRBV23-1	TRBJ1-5	TGCGCCAGCAGGCGCGGGGGGGACAGGGCATATAGCAATCAGCCCCAGCATTTT	CASRRGGDRAYSNQPQHF
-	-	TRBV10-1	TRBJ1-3	TGCGCCAGCAGTGACCCGGGAAACACCATATATTTT	CASSDPGNTIYF
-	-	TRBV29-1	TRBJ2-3	TGCAGCGTTGATGCCAACACAGATACGCAGTATTTT	CSVDANTDTQYF
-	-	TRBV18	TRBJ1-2	TGTGCCAGCTCACCATCGGCGGGGAACTATGGCTACACCTTC	CASSPSAGNYGYTF
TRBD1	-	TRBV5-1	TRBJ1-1	TGCGCCAGCAGCCCGGTAGTAGGGGGCTCCACTGAAGCTTTCTTT	CASSPVVGGSTEAFF
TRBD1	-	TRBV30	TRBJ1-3	TGTGCCTGGAGTCTATCGGACAGGGGGCGGCGAAACACCATATATTTT	CAWSLSDRGRRNTIYF
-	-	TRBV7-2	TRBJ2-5	TGTGCCAGCAGCCCCACCCGGCAGGGAGGAGAGACCCAGTACTTC	CASSPTRQGGETQYF
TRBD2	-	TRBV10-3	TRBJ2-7	TGTGCCATCCGGGACACCCGGACTAGCGGGAGGGCTAAGAACGAGCAGTACTTC	CAIRDTRTSGRAKNEQYF
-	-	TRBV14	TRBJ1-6	TGTGCCAGCAGCCAAGGAAGGCAGGCGAGTTCACCCCTCCACTTT	CASSQGRQASSPLHF
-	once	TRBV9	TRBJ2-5	TGTGCCAGCAGCGGGACCCAAGCGGAGACCCAGTACTTC	CASSGTQAETQYF
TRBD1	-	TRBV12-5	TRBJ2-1	TGTGCTAGTGGGTCGGGACAGGGGAACCATGAGCAGTTCTTC	CASGSGQGNHEQFF
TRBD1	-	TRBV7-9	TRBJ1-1	TGTGCCAGCAGCTTAGATATGGGACAGGGGGCAAACACTGAAGCTTTCTTT	CASSLDMGQGANTEAFF
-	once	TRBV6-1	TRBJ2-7	TGTGCCAGCGGGCTAGCCCTAAGCTCCTACGAGCAGTACTTC	CASGLALSSYEQYF
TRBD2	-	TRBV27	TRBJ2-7	TGTGCCAGCAGTGGGTATTGGGGGGGCGAGCAGTACTTC	CASSGYWGGEQYF
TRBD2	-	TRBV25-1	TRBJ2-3	TGTGCCTCAAAGACTAGCGGGACAAGCACAGATACGCAGTATTTT	CASKTSGTSTDTQYF
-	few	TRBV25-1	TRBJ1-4	TGTGCCAGCAGTAAGAACGAAAAACTGTTTTTT	CASSKNEKLFF
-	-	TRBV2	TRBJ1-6	TGTGCCAGCAGTGAGGCTCAGGGTTCACCCCTCCACTTT	CASSEAQGSPLHF
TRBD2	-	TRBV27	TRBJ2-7	TGTGCCAGCGGGACTAGCGGGATCTCCTACGAGCAGTACTTC	CASGTSGISYEQYF
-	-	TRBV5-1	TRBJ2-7	TGCGCCAGCAGCTTGATGGTTAACTCCTACGAGCAGTACTTC	CASSLMVNSYEQYF
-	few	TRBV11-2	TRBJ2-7	TGTGCCAGCAGCACTCAACAGGGATACGAGCAGTACTTC	CASSTQQGYEQYF
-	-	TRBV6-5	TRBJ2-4	TGTGCCAGCAGTTACTCCGCTGGGCTAGCCAAAAACATTCAGTACTTC	CASSYSAGLAKNIQYF
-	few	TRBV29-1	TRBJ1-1	TGCAGCGTTTTGCCCAACACTGAAGCTTTCTTT	CSVLPNTEAFF
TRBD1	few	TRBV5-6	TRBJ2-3	TGTGCCAGCAGCGCCGGGGACAGGCGAACAGATACGCAGTATTTT	CASSAGDRRTDTQYF
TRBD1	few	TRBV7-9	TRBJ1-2	TGTGCCAGCAGCGTGGGGACAGCCAACTATGGCTACACCTTC	CASSVGTANYGYTF
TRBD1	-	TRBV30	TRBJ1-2	TGTGCCTGGAGCCTGGGACAGTATGGCTACACCTTC	CAWSLGQYGYTF
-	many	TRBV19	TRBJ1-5	TGTGCCAGTAGACCGCGGGGGGGTGACAATCAGCCCCAGCATTTT	CASRPRGGDNQPQHF
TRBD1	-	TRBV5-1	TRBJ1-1	TGCGCCAGCAGCCCATGGGGGGCAGGGGGCACTGAAGCTTTCTTT	CASSPWGAGGTEAFF
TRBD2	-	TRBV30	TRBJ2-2	TGTGCCTGGAGTGGGACTAGCGGGAGGACCGGCGGGGAGCTGTTTTTT	CAWSGTSGRTGGELFF
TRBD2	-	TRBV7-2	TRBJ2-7	TGTGCCAGCAGCTCCGGTAGCGGGACCTCCTACGAGCAGTACTTC	CASSSGSGTSYEQYF
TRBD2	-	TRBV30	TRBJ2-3	TGTGCCTGGGGGCCTGGCGGGAGCTTAGATACGCAGTATTTT	CAWGPGGSLDTQYF
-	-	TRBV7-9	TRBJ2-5	TGTGCCAGCGGCCCCGGACTGACGATGAAGACCCAGTACTTC	CASGPGLTMKTQYF
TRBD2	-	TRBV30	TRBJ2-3	TGTGCCTGGAGTGTACAAGCGGGAGGACCAGATACGCAGTATTTT	CAWSVQAGGPDTQYF
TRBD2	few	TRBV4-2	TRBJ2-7	TGTGCCAGCAGCCAAGGCGCCGGGCGGGGGAGCTCCTACGAGCAGTACTTC	CASSQGAGRGSSYEQYF
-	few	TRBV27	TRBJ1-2	TGTGCCAGCAGTTTAGGGGGACAAGCCTTCTATGGCTACACCTTC	CASSLGGQAFYGYTF
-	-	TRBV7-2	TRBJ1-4	TGTGCCAGCAGCCCTTCCGGGACGTCCTGGGGTGAAAAACTGTTTTTT	CASSPSGTSWGEKLFF
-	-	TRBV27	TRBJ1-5	TGTGCCAGCAGTTTATATGGTTATAGCAATCAGCCCCAGCATTTT	CASSLYGYSNQPQHF
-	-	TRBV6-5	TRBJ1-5	TGTGCCAGCAGCATACAGGAGCGGCAGCCCCAGCATTTT	CASSIQERQPQHF
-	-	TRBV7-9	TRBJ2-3	TGTGCCAGCAGCTTAGCCGGGACGTATACGCAGTATTTT	CASSLAGTYTQYF
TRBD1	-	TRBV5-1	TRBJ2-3	TGCGCCAGCAGCTTGGAGGACAGGACAATAGATACGCAGTATTTT	CASSLEDRTIDTQYF
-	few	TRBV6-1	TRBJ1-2	TGTGCCAGCAGTTGGGACGGCTATGGCTACACCTTC	CASSWDGYGYTF
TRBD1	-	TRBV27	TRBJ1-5	TGTGCCAGCAGTAAATCGCCAGGGGGCGGAAATAGCAATCAGCCCCAGCATTTT	CASSKSPGGGNSNQPQHF
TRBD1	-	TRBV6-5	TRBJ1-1	TGTGCCAGCAGTATAACAGGGGAAACTGAAGCTTTCTTT	CASSITGETEAFF
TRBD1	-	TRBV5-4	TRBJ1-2	TGTGCCAGCAGCTTTGACGACAGGGGGCGAAAGGACACCTTC	CASSFDDRGRKDTF
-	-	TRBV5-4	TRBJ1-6	TGTGCCAGCAGCTTAAGAGCGGACAGAAATTCACCCCTCCACTTT	CASSLRADRNSPLHF